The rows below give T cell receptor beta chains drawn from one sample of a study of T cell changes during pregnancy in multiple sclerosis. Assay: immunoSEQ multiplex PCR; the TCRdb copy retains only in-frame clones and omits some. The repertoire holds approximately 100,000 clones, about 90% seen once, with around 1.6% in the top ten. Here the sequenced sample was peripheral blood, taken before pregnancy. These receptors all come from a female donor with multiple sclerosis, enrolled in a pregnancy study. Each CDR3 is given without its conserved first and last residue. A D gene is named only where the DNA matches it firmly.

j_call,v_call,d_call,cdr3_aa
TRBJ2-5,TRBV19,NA,ASSTNRVGRETQY
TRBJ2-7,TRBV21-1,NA,ASSDDSYEQY
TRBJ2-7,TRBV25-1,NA,ASSAGPVYEQY
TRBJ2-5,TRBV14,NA,ASSQDLVETQY
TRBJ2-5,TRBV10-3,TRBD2,AIQAGGQETQY
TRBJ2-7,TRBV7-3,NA,ASSLNPGDEDEQY
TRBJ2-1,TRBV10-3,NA,AISSDYSNNEQF
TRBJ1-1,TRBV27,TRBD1,ASSPGQGAYAF
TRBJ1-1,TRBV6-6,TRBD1,ASRTGTGGWNTEAF
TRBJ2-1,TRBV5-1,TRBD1,ASSPGQGKYNEQF
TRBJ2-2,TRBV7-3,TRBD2,ASSLLVAGGTGELF
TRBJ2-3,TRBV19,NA,ASSIPGGTDTQY
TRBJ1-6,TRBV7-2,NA,ASSLDRNRLNSPLH
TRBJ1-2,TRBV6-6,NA,ASREALGYGYT
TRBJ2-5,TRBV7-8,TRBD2,ASTYPTGGQETQY
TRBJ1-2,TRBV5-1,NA,ASSFEDSSYGYT
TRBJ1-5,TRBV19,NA,ASSIEAGLGQPQH
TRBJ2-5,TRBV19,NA,ASSISGQGQETQY
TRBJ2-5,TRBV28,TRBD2,ASGLAGAGETQY
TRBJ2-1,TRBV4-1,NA,ASSQENPYTGNEQF
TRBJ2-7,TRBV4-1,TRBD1,ASSRGTGSSYEQY
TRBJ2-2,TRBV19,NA,ASSSFTGELF
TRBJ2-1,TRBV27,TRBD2,ASSLSTVAGSNEQF